The clone carrying this T cell receptor (beta chain) was found a few times. No antigen is known for it. The data were obtained in a study of cytomegalovirus exposure and HLA in healthy donors. Study-wide results and limits: Listed as cytomegalovirus-associated were 164 TCR beta chains.

Looked up from germline, CDR1 is SGHTA and CDR2 is FQGTGA. The CDR3 extends over 14 amino acids. V shed 4 bases and J 2 bases; nucleotides not matched to a gene: 2. Amplification used 60 Vbeta primers and 13 Jbeta primers. In the authors' methods: Later work found roughly 80 million unique TCR beta chains, with 9.5 million to 14 million shared. Sequenced by immunoSEQ multiplex PCR; TCRdb stores in-frame clones only, minus some. The V and J calls and the clone size are those of that table, but D and trimming were determined from the DNA. Altogether about 180,000 clones are present, approximately 72% being singletons, with the ten largest covering less than 2.5%.

This sequence was found in a human donor in good health. Sequences were obtained from PBMCs. The genes are TRBV7-3 and TRBJ1-3; 7 bases fit TRBD1. The CDR3 spells CASSSGTAGNTIYF. Written as DNA, the CDR3 is TGTGCCAGCAGCTCCGGGACAGCTGGAAACACCATATATTTT.